The rows below give T cell receptor beta chains drawn from one sample of a study of T cell changes during pregnancy in multiple sclerosis. Some clones are missing from TCRdb's copy, which holds only in-frame ones; the method was immunoSEQ multiplex PCR. This sample carries about 80,000 clones, roughly 91% of them seen once, and the ten largest clones take around 2.6%. The sequences come from peripheral blood, collected after pregnancy. These receptors all stem from a female donor in good health, enrolled as a control in a pregnancy study. CDR3s include the opening cysteine and the closing phenylalanine or tryptophan. Each record gives: D gene, J gene, V gene, clone size, CDR3 protein, CDR3 DNA. A D gene is named only where the DNA matches it firmly. Where a row states a size, it is once, few, many or the class of an expanded clone; other rows omit it.

TRBD2,TRBJ2-2,TRBV7-2,.,CASSLMGAGVAGKTGELFF,TGTGCCAGCAGCTTAATGGGGGCCGGGGTAGCGGGAAAGACCGGGGAGCTGTTTTTT
.,TRBJ1-4,TRBV9,once,CASSEPNGEEKLFF,TGTGCCAGCAGCGAACCCAACGGGGAAGAAAAACTGTTTTTT
TRBD2,TRBJ2-2,TRBV19,.,CASSSRRTSGRGTGELFF,TGTGCCAGTAGTAGTCGGAGGACTAGCGGGAGAGGAACCGGGGAGCTGTTTTTT
.,TRBJ2-7,TRBV18,.,CASSLSRVENYEQYF,TGTGCCAGCTCACTTTCCCGGGTCGAAAATTACGAGCAGTACTTC
.,TRBJ2-7,TRBV2,.,CASVRNQGHEQYF,TGTGCCAGCGTGAGAAACCAGGGGCACGAGCAGTACTTC
TRBD1,TRBJ1-2,TRBV5-1,.,CASSSGTGAIGYGYTF,TGCGCCAGCAGCTCCGGGACAGGGGCGATCGGCTATGGCTACACCTTC
TRBD1,TRBJ1-1,TRBV7-9,.,CASSQGDTEAFF,TGTGCCAGCAGTCAGGGGGACACTGAAGCTTTCTTT
TRBD2,TRBJ2-3,TRBV6-4,.,CASSGGSTDTQYF,TGTGCCAGCAGCGGGGGGAGCACAGATACGCAGTATTTT
.,TRBJ1-6,TRBV2,.,CASSREGYSPLHF,TGTGCCAGCAGTAGGGAGGGCTATTCACCCCTCCACTTT
TRBD1,TRBJ1-1,TRBV29-1,.,CSVQGGGNTEAFF,TGCAGCGTTCAGGGGGGCGGAAACACTGAAGCTTTCTTT
TRBD2,TRBJ2-3,TRBV7-8,.,CASSLAQGVTSGSTDTQYF,TGTGCCAGCAGCTTAGCGCAGGGGGTGACTAGCGGGAGTACAGATACGCAGTATTTT
TRBD1,TRBJ2-7,TRBV27,.,CASTADGTGIYEQYF,TGTGCCAGCACCGCAGACGGGACAGGGATCTACGAGCAGTACTTC
.,TRBJ1-6,TRBV7-3,.,CASSPGLNSPLHF,TGTGCCAGCAGCCCAGGGCTCAATTCACCCCTCCACTTT
.,TRBJ2-2,TRBV6-6,.,CASTLVGGGELFF,TGTGCCAGCACTCTAGTGGGGGGCGGGGAGCTGTTTTTT
.,TRBJ1-1,TRBV2,.,CASRFRVSYTEAFF,TGTGCCAGCAGGTTCCGGGTCTCGTACACTGAAGCTTTCTTT
.,TRBJ2-3,TRBV7-8,.,CASSPYLEDTQYF,TGTGCCAGCAGCCCCTATCTCGAAGATACGCAGTATTTT
.,TRBJ2-5,TRBV5-1,.,CASSLDRPLTETQYF,TGCGCCAGCAGCTTGGACAGGCCCTTAACGGAGACCCAGTACTTC
TRBD1,TRBJ1-1,TRBV19,once,CASNKGTGTEAFF,TGTGCCAGTAATAAAGGGACAGGCACTGAAGCTTTCTTT